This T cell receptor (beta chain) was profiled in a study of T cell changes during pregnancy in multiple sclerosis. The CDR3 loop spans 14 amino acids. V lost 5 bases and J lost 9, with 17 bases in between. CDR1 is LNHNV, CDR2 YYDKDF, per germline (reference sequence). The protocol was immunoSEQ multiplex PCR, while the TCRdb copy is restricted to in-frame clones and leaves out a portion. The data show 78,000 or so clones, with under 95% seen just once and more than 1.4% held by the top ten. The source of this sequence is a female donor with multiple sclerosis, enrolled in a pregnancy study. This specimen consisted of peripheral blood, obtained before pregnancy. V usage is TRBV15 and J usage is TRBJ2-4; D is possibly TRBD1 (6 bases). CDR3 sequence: CATSGRDKVSIQYF. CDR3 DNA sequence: TGTGCCACCAGCGGTCGGGACAAGGTTAGCATTCAGTACTTC.